This paragraph reports one T cell receptor (beta chain). Antigen specificity is unknown. The data stem from a study of cytomegalovirus exposure and HLA in healthy donors. PCR primers comprised 60 Vbeta and 13 Jbeta primers. Sequencing was performed with immunoSEQ multiplex PCR; in TCRdb, only in-frame clones are kept and a portion is missing. The table has under 200,000 clones, 75% seen once. Whole-study findings and limits: CMV serostatus was the only recorded immune exposure for donors. Researchers counted roughly 150 TCR beta chains as cytomegalovirus-associated. After further analysis at a later stage, 15,000 to 20,000 TCR beta sequences were associated with HLA alleles at 0.05 false discovery rate. Most TCRs appeared rarely, but some public TCRs recurred in many donors.

Germline V gene data show CDR1 as SGHRS and CDR2 as YFSETQ. The CDR3 is made up of 13 amino acids. Trimming removed 7 bases at V and 1 base at J, with 11 bases between. The chain links TRBV5-1 to TRBJ1-1; D remains unclear. The sequenced sample was PBMCs. The TCR sequence derives from a woman aged 45 to 65 in good health and CMV-seropositive. The CDR3 region has the DNA TGCGCCAGCCTGGAGGGCCCGAACACTGAAGCTTTCTTT. This translates into CASLEGPNTEAFF.